This TCR beta chain stems from a study of cytomegalovirus exposure and HLA in healthy donors. The donors were part of the roughly 110-subject validation cohort, which stood apart from the roughly 700-subject first cohort. V dropped 3 bases and J dropped 3; count of bases not matched to a gene: 5. The CDR3 spans 14 residues. Germline CDR1 and CDR2: SGHTA and FQGNSA. Comments on this clone: Its specificity is not known.

The assay was immunoSEQ multiplex PCR, and TCRdb's table has in-frame clones only and misses some. The sample records some 99,000 clones, roughly 90% being singletons. Study conclusions and caveats: In the roughly 120 validation repertoires, a later analysis found that first-cohort TCR clusters tended to co-occur.

The specimen sequenced was PBMCs. V usage is TRBV7-2 and J usage is TRBJ2-7, with 7 bases fitting TRBD1. This TCR was recovered from a woman aged 18-30 years in good health and CMV-seronegative. Written as DNA, the CDR3 is TGTGCCAGCAGCTTGGACAGGTGGGACTACGAGCAGTACTTC. Its translation: CASSLDRWDYEQYF.